Listed below are T cell receptor beta chains from one sample, sequenced in a study of cytomegalovirus exposure and HLA in healthy donors. Measured with immunoSEQ multiplex PCR; TCRdb has only the in-frame clones, and not every one. The top ten clones hold about 3.7% of a sample with 120,000 or so clones, around three quarters of them seen once. Sequencing was carried out using PBMCs. The source is a human donor in good health. Each CDR3 is given without its conserved first and last residue. The order of the fields is CDR3 protein, V gene, J gene.

CDR3 protein: ASSLAGDRSLNTGELF
V gene: TRBV5-1
J gene: TRBJ2-2

CDR3 protein: ASRRDRGFPGELF
V gene: TRBV6-5
J gene: TRBJ2-2

CDR3 protein: ASSTRDYNEQF
V gene: TRBV28
J gene: TRBJ2-1

CDR3 protein: ASRRDRGFSYEQY
V gene: TRBV28
J gene: TRBJ2-7

CDR3 protein: SVGRETQY
V gene: TRBV29-1
J gene: TRBJ2-5

CDR3 protein: ASRDRGPDNSPLH
V gene: TRBV2
J gene: TRBJ1-6

CDR3 protein: ASSLHEISGNTIY
V gene: TRBV7-2
J gene: TRBJ1-3

CDR3 protein: ASSPTPGGTDTQY
V gene: TRBV18
J gene: TRBJ2-3

CDR3 protein: AWRYQETQY
V gene: TRBV30
J gene: TRBJ2-5

CDR3 protein: ASSVLTGQGVKGYT
V gene: TRBV5-6
J gene: TRBJ1-2

CDR3 protein: ASSPHLTGTGGRETQY
V gene: TRBV19
J gene: TRBJ2-5

CDR3 protein: ASSASDRSQPQH
V gene: TRBV2
J gene: TRBJ1-5

CDR3 protein: ASSPYRGEAGNTIY
V gene: TRBV28
J gene: TRBJ1-3

CDR3 protein: SAAGTYEQY
V gene: TRBV20-1
J gene: TRBJ2-7

CDR3 protein: ASSEAPGLRYEQY
V gene: TRBV7-2
J gene: NA

CDR3 protein: ASSLRQGASGNTIY
V gene: TRBV5-6
J gene: TRBJ1-3

CDR3 protein: ASSFAPVGVGYQPQH
V gene: TRBV27
J gene: TRBJ1-5

CDR3 protein: ASSLGGLAYGYT
V gene: TRBV28
J gene: TRBJ1-2

CDR3 protein: ASSLVGRYEQY
V gene: TRBV5-1
J gene: TRBJ2-7

CDR3 protein: ASSEVWSGITEQF
V gene: TRBV25-1
J gene: TRBJ2-1

CDR3 protein: AISAGDVSGNTIY
V gene: TRBV10-3
J gene: TRBJ1-3

CDR3 protein: ASSPGQGEQF
V gene: TRBV18
J gene: TRBJ2-1

CDR3 protein: ASSQRPRGTGFTDTQY
V gene: TRBV23-1
J gene: TRBJ2-3

CDR3 protein: ASSERAGGFPGTDTQY
V gene: TRBV25-1
J gene: TRBJ2-3

CDR3 protein: ASSPTWETVEF
V gene: TRBV18
J gene: TRBJ2-1

CDR3 protein: AWSVQQGNNEKLF
V gene: TRBV30
J gene: TRBJ1-4

CDR3 protein: ASSRERTFTEAF
V gene: TRBV5-4
J gene: TRBJ1-1

CDR3 protein: ASGSGQGGGLGGYT
V gene: TRBV12-5
J gene: TRBJ1-2

CDR3 protein: ASSGRGGRAGEQY
V gene: TRBV9
J gene: TRBJ2-7

CDR3 protein: ASSFQWESGSGWETQY
V gene: TRBV27
J gene: TRBJ2-5

CDR3 protein: ASTTGGAGANVLT
V gene: TRBV6-5
J gene: TRBJ2-6